This TCR beta chain was found in a study of blood T cell repertoires in COVID-19. The overall study: Researchers got acute and convalescent COVID-19 samples from the United States, Italy and Spain. In each case, the material was cDNA or gDNA derived from T cells, B-cell-depleted T cells, or PBMCs.

Germline V gives CDR1 PRHDT, CDR2 FYEKMQ (reference sequence). V lost 11 bases, J lost 1 base, and 9 bases stayed unmatched. The length of the CDR3 is 14 residues. Original methodology: Nucleated cell counts were estimated from reference gene primer amplification. Assay used: immunoSEQ multiplex PCR; TCRdb lists only in-frame clones, some missing. D and trimming were read from the DNA, whereas the V and J calls and clone size are those reported in that table. The sample has fewer than 350,000 clones; about 85% are singletons. Sequencing was performed on PBMCs or T cells enriched from blood (not recorded which). This chain uses TRBV13 with TRBJ1-1; 8 bases agree with TRBD1. This TCR derives from a woman aged 25 to 39 who had been exposed to COVID-19. The CDR3 DNA sequence: TGTGCCGGGACGACCGGGACAGGGAACACTGAAGCTTTCTTT. This codes for CAGTTGTGNTEAFF.